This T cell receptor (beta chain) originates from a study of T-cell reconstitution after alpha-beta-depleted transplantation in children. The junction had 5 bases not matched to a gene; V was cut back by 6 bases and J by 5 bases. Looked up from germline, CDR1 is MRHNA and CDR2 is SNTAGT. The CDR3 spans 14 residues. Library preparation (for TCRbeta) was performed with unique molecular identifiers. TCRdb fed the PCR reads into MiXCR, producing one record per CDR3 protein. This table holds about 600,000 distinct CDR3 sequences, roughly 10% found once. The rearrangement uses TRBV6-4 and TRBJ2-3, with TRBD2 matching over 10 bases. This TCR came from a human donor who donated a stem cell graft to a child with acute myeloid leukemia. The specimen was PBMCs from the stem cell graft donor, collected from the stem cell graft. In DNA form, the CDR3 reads TGTGCCAGCAGCGCAAGGACTAGCGGAGATACGCAGTATTTT. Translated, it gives CASSARTSGDTQYF.